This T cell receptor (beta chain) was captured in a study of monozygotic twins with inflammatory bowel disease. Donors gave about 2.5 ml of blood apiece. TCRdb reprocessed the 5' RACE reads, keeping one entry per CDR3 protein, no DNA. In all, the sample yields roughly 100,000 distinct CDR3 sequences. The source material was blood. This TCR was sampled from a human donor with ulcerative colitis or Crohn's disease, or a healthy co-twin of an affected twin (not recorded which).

CDR3 sequence: CASSLFGTGGAGRQPQHF. The rearrangement links TRBV11-2 to TRBJ1-5; TCRdb proposes TRBD1, but this gene call is untestable without DNA. Per the germline V gene, CDR1 is SGHAT and CDR2 is FQNNGV. The CDR3 has 18 residues.